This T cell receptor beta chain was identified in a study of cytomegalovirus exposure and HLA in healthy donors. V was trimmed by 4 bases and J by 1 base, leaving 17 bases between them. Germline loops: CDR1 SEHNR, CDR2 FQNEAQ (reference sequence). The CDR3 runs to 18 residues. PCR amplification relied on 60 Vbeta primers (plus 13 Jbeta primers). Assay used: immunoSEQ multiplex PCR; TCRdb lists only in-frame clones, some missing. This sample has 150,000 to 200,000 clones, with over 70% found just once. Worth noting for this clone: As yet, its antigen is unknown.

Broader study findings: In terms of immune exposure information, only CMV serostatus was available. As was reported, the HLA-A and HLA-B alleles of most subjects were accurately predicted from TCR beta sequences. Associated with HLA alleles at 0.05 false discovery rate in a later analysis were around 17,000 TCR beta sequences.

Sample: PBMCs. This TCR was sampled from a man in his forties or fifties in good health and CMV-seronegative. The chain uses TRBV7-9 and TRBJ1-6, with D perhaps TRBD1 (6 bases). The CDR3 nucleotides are TGTGCCAGCAGCTATCCGGCGGGTAGGGGGTCCTATAATTCACCCCTCCACTTT. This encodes CASSYPAGRGSYNSPLHF.